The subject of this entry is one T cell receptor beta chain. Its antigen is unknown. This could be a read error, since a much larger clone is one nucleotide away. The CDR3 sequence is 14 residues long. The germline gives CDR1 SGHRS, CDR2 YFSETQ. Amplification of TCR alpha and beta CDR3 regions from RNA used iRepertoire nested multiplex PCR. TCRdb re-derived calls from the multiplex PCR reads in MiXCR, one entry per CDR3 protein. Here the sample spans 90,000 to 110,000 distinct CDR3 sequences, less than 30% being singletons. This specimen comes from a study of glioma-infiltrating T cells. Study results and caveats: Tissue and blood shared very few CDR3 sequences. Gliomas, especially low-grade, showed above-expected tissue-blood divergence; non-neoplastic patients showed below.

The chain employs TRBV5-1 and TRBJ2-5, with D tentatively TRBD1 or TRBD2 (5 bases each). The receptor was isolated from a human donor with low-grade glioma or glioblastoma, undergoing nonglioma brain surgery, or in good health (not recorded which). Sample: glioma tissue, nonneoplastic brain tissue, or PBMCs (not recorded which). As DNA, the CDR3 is TGCGCCAGCAGCTTGGCTTCGGGGCCGGAGACCCAGAACTTC. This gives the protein CASSLASGPETQNF.